Listed below are T cell receptor beta chains from one sample, sequenced in a study of T-cell memory formation after mild COVID-19. In TCRdb, the 5' RACE reads were re-called with MiXCR into one record per CDR3 protein. The sample carries about 440,000 distinct CDR3 sequences, 20% recorded once. Material for sequencing was PBMCs or a T cell subset sorted from them (not recorded which). These receptor sequences come from an adult woman who had mild COVID-19 (a few samples of this study predate the infection). Cell type and time point are not known. The CDR3 runs from the conserved cysteine through the conserved F or W. D genes are given only for firm matches. Clone size is shown for a subset of rows, as once, few, many or a class of expanded clone.

V gene,D gene,clone size,J gene,CDR3 protein,CDR3 DNA
TRBV7-2,NA,many,TRBJ1-1,CASSLGGLVNTEAFF,TGTGCCAGCAGCTTAGGCGGTCTGGTGAACACTGAAGCTTTCTTT
TRBV29-1,TRBD1,few,TRBJ2-7,CSASGTGVSYEQYF,TGCAGCGCGTCCGGGACAGGGGTTTCATACGAGCAGTACTTC
TRBV24-1,TRBD1,NA,TRBJ2-5,CATSEAGTGFKTQYF,TGTGCCACCAGTGAGGCCGGGACAGGGTTTAAGACCCAGTACTTC
TRBV7-9,NA,NA,TRBJ1-1,CASSLSWGTENTEAFF,TGTGCCAGCAGCTTATCTTGGGGTACAGAAAACACTGAAGCTTTCTTT
TRBV2,NA,NA,TRBJ2-1,CASSVPYNEQFF,TGTGCCAGCAGTGTCCCTTACAATGAGCAGTTCTTC
TRBV5-6,TRBD1,few,TRBJ2-5,CASSFNPTGWGETQYF,TGTGCCAGCAGCTTCAACCCGACAGGGTGGGGAGAGACCCAGTACTTC
TRBV7-9,NA,few,TRBJ1-2,CASSLEVNANYGYTF,TGTGCCAGCAGCTTAGAAGTGAACGCTAACTATGGCTACACCTTC
TRBV12-3/TRBV12-4,NA,NA,TRBJ1-5,CASSPRGRGALNQPQHF,TGTGCCAGCAGCCCCCGGGGGAGGGGAGCACTCAATCAGCCCCAGCATTTT
TRBV6-2/TRBV6-3,TRBD1,NA,TRBJ2-7,CASNLGQGPTYEQYF,TGTGCCAGCAATCTCGGACAGGGGCCGACCTACGAGCAGTACTTC
TRBV11-1,TRBD2,few,TRBJ2-7,CASSPRREGQYEQYF,TGTGCCAGCAGCCCCCGGCGGGAGGGCCAATACGAGCAGTACTTC
TRBV7-2,NA,few,TRBJ2-5,CASSWDFQETQYF,TGTGCCAGCAGCTGGGACTTTCAAGAGACCCAGTACTTC
TRBV5-1,TRBD1,NA,TRBJ1-6,CASSSWDRNSPLHF,TGCGCCAGCAGCTCGTGGGACAGAAATTCACCCCTCCACTTT
TRBV24-1,NA,NA,TRBJ1-4,CATSDPGGADEKLFF,TGTGCCACCAGTGACCCAGGAGGGGCGGATGAAAAACTGTTTTTT
TRBV6-5,NA,few,TRBJ1-1,CASSPEIYSGEAAFF,TGTGCCAGCAGTCCGGAAATTTATTCAGGGGAGGCAGCTTTCTTT
TRBV10-3,TRBD1,NA,TRBJ2-7,CAISDGGDREPYEQYF,TGTGCCATCAGTGACGGAGGGGACAGGGAGCCCTACGAGCAGTACTTC
TRBV9,NA,few,TRBJ1-1,CASSVTAYTEAFF,TGTGCCAGCAGCGTTACAGCTTACACTGAAGCTTTCTTT
TRBV12-5,TRBD2,few,TRBJ2-1,CASGFLAGGEQFF,TGTGCTAGTGGTTTCCTAGCGGGGGGTGAGCAGTTCTTC
TRBV19,NA,NA,TRBJ2-2,CASRKGPGELFF,TGTGCCAGTAGAAAGGGCCCCGGGGAGCTGTTTTTT
TRBV29-1,NA,NA,TRBJ1-1,CSVPNLGGTEAFF,TGCAGCGTCCCTAATCTCGGAGGGACTGAAGCTTTCTTT
TRBV9,TRBD1,few,TRBJ1-6,CASSPRQGNNSPLHF,TGTGCCAGCAGCCCACGACAGGGAAACAATTCACCCCTCCACTTT
TRBV7-9,NA,NA,TRBJ1-2,CASSPGPGAHYGYTF,TGTGCCAGCAGCCCAGGTCCGGGAGCCCATTATGGCTACACCTTC
TRBV12-3/TRBV12-4,TRBD1,NA,TRBJ1-1,CASSSVQGTAFF,TGTGCCAGCAGTTCGGTACAGGGGACGGCTTTCTTT
TRBV5-6,TRBD1,NA,TRBJ2-3,CASSLSGTARGDTQYF,TGTGCCAGCAGCTTATCCGGGACAGCCAGGGGAGATACGCAGTATTTT
TRBV12-3/TRBV12-4,TRBD2,few,TRBJ2-1,CASSLRGSVYNEQFF,TGTGCCAGCAGTTTACGCGGGAGTGTGTACAATGAGCAGTTCTTC
TRBV6-2/TRBV6-3,TRBD1,many,TRBJ1-1,CASSRDRNTEAFF,TGCGCCAGCAGCCGGGACAGGAACACTGAAGCTTTCTTT
TRBV3-1,NA,few,TRBJ1-1,CASSQKGNTEAFF,TGTGCCAGCAGCCAAAAGGGGAACACTGAAGCTTTCTTT
TRBV18,TRBD2,few,TRBJ2-5,CASSTNPGLVASETQYF,TGTGCCAGCTCAACCAACCCGGGACTAGTTGCCTCGGAGACCCAGTACTTC
TRBV7-3,TRBD2,NA,TRBJ2-2,CASSRPAGSTGELFF,TGTGCCAGCAGCCGCCCAGCGGGGAGTACCGGGGAGCTGTTTTTT
TRBV5-1,NA,few,TRBJ1-2,CASSLVGDYGYTF,TGCGCCAGCAGCCTGGTTGGGGACTATGGCTACACCTTC
TRBV5-6,NA,NA,TRBJ1-2,CASSSVYGYTF,TGTGCCAGCAGCTCCGTCTATGGCTACACCTTC
TRBV29-1,TRBD2,NA,TRBJ2-3,CSVDGDYGSPTPTDTQYF,TGCAGCGTTGATGGGGACTACGGTTCACCGACCCCCACAGATACGCAGTATTTT
TRBV27,NA,few,TRBJ2-5,CASSLLTGQPQETQYF,TGTGCCAGCAGTTTACTCACCGGGCAACCTCAAGAGACCCAGTACTTC
TRBV7-8,NA,few,TRBJ2-3,CASSLSRQDTQYF,TGTGCCAGCAGCTTAAGTCGCCAGGATACGCAGTATTTT
TRBV9,NA,few,TRBJ2-5,CASSPRGAEVETQYF,TGTGCCAGCAGCCCCCGCGGCGCGGAGGTAGAGACCCAGTACTTC
TRBV6-2/TRBV6-3,TRBD1,NA,TRBJ1-5,CASSFDAGTGGSGGNQPQHF,TGTGCCAGCAGTTTCGACGCCGGGACAGGGGGCTCGGGTGGCAATCAGCCCCAGCATTTT
TRBV20-1,NA,many,TRBJ2-7,CSASKGEASAYEQYF,TGCAGTGCTAGCAAAGGAGAGGCCTCTGCATACGAGCAGTACTTC
TRBV29-1,NA,once,TRBJ2-5,CSVEDGTAKETQYF,TGCAGCGTTGAAGATGGGACGGCTAAAGAGACCCAGTACTTC
TRBV5-1,NA,many,TRBJ2-7,CASSLNWEKNEQYF,TGCGCCAGCAGCTTGAACTGGGAGAAGAACGAGCAGTACTTC
TRBV9,NA,many,TRBJ2-6,CASSVGGSGANVLTF,TGTGCCAGCAGCGTCGGGGGCTCTGGGGCCAACGTCCTGACTTTC
TRBV7-9,TRBD2,few,TRBJ2-7,CASSPPYLVQRGPGYEQYF,TGTGCCAGCAGCCCTCCTTATCTCGTCCAGCGGGGGCCCGGGTACGAGCAGTACTTC
TRBV7-6,TRBD2,NA,TRBJ2-7,CASSTEPGGVYEQYF,TGTGCCAGCAGCACCGAGCCGGGAGGGGTTTACGAGCAGTACTTC
TRBV7-8,NA,few,TRBJ2-3,CASSLVGVIDTQYF,TGTGCCAGCAGCTTAGTCGGAGTCATTGATACGCAGTATTTT
TRBV5-1,NA,few,TRBJ1-2,CASSLDSSRGYTF,TGCGCCAGCAGCTTGGACTCGTCTCGTGGCTACACCTTC
TRBV27,TRBD1,NA,TRBJ2-3,CASSLLRGQGRADTQYF,TGTGCCAGCAGTCTCCTCCGGGGACAGGGGAGGGCAGATACGCAGTATTTT
TRBV5-1,NA,NA,TRBJ1-1,CASRSGRDTEAFF,TGCGCCAGCAGGTCAGGGCGGGACACTGAAGCTTTCTTT
TRBV7-9,NA,few,TRBJ2-6,CASSFSIGSGFSGANVLTF,TGTGCCAGCAGCTTTTCCATAGGCTCGGGATTCTCTGGGGCCAACGTCCTGACTTTC
TRBV30,TRBD2,NA,TRBJ2-2,CAWESGTTNTGELFF,TGTGCCTGGGAAAGCGGGACGACGAACACCGGGGAGCTGTTTTTT
TRBV7-2,NA,many,TRBJ1-1,CASSRGGSNTEAFF,TGTGCCAGCAGCCGCGGGGGATCGAACACTGAAGCTTTCTTT
TRBV4-2,NA,few,TRBJ2-3,CASSPWESWRPDTQYF,TGTGCCAGCAGTCCCTGGGAGTCGTGGCGCCCAGATACGCAGTATTTT